One T cell receptor beta chain is described in this entry. Its specificity is not known. The assay was immunoSEQ multiplex PCR, and TCRdb's table has in-frame clones only and misses some. The sample lists 100,000 to 150,000 clones, 70% to 90% occurring once. The data were obtained in a study of T cell responses to AZD1222 COVID-19 vaccine. Findings and caveats of the study: Spike-specific TCR breadth and depth both grew after two AZD1222 doses. Targeting of unmutated variant regions was reportedly seen in nearly half of spike-specific TCRs.

This sequence originates from an adult in good health. Sequenced material: peripheral blood, taken on day 0 of AZD1222 vaccination.

CDR3 protein: CASSLLAQETQYF. The CDR3 region has the DNA TGTGCCAGCAGCTTACTAGCCCAAGAGACCCAGTACTTC. V usage is TRBV5-4 and J usage is TRBJ2-5; possible D gene TRBD2, 6 bases. CDR1 is SGHNT and CDR2 is YYREEE in the germline V gene (reference sequence). Deletions cut 2 bases from V and 1 base from J, with 6 bases between. This CDR3 comprises 13 residues.